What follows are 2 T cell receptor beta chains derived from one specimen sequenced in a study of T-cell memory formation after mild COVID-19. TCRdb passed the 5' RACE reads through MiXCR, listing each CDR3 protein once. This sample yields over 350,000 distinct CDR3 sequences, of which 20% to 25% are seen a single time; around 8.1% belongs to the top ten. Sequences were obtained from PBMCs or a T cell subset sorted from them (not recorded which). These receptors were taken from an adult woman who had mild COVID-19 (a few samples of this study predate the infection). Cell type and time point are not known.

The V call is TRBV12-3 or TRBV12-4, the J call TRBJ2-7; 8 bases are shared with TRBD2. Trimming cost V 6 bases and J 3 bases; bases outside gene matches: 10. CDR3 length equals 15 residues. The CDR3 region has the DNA TGTGCCAGCAGCTCCCTCAAGCGGGGGTTCTACGAGCAGTACTTC. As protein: CASSSLKRGFYEQYF.

The CDR3 here is CASSLGQGRADTQYF. The CDR3 bases are TGCGCCAGCAGCTTGGGACAGGGACGGGCAGATACGCAGTATTTT. This sequence joins TRBV5-1 and TRBJ2-3, with 7 positions matching TRBD1. This CDR3 is built from 15 residues. V lost 0 bases, J lost 4 bases, and 5 bases stayed unmatched. CDR1 is SGHRS and CDR2 is YFSETQ in the germline V gene.